This T cell receptor beta chain derives from a study of blood T cell repertoires in COVID-19. Original handling: Reference gene primer amplification in the assay estimated nucleated cell counts. Here immunoSEQ multiplex PCR was the method, and the copy in TCRdb shows in-frame clones only, minus some. Clone size and the V and J calls come from that table; the DNA yielded D and trimming. The table includes some 380,000 clones, 90% detected once. The V gene lost 5 bases and the J gene lost 0 bases, with 9 bases spanning the gap. CDR1 and CDR2 (germline): SGDLS, YYNGEE. This CDR3 spans 14 amino acids. The sequenced material came from peripheral blood. The source of this sequence is a man aged 18 to 35 with active or convalescent COVID-19. The chain employs TRBV9 and TRBJ1-3; no reliable D call. The chain's CDR3 is CASSPQFSGNTIYF. CDR3 DNA: TGTGCCAGCAGTCCCCAGTTCTCTGGAAACACCATATATTTT. The complete variable domain, with remaining parts taken from reference TRBV9 and TRBJ1-3, reads DSGVTQTPKHLITATGQRVTLRCSPRSGDLSVYWYQQSLDQGLQFLIQYYNGEERAKGNILERFSAQQFPDLHSELNLSSLELGDSALYFCASSPQFSGNTIYFGEGSWLTVV.